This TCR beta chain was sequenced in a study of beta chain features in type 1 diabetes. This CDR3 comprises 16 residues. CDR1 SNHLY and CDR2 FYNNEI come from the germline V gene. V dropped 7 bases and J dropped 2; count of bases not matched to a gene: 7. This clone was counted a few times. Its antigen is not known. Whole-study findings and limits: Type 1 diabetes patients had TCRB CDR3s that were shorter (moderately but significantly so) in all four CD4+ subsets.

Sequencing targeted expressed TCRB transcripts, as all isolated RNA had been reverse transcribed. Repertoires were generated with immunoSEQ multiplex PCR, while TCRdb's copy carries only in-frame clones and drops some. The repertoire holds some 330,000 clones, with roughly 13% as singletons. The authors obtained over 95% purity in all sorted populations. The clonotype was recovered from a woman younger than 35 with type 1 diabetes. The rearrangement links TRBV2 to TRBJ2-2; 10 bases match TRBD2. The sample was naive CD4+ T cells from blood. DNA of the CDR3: TGTGCCAGCACCCCGGGACTAGCGAAAAACACCGGGGAGCTGTTTTTT. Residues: CASTPGLAKNTGELFF.